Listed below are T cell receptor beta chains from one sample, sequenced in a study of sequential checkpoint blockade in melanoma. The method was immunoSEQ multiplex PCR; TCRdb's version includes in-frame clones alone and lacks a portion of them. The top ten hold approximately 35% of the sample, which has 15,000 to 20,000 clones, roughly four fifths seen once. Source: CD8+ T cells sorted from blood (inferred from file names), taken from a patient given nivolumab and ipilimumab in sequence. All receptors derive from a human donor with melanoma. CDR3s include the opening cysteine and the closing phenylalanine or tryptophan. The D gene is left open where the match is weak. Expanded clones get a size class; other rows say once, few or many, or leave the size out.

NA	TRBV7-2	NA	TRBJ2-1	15	CASSRGGSSYNEQFF	TGTGCCAGCAGCAGGGGGGGAAGCTCCTACAATGAGCAGTTCTTC
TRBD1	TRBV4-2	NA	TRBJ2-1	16	CASSRLEGQGDNEQFF	TGTGCCAGCAGTCGCCTCGAGGGACAGGGGGACAATGAGCAGTTCTTC
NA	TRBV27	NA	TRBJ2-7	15	CASSLGQSDSYEQYF	TGTGCCAGCAGCCTGGGACAATCCGACTCCTACGAGCAGTACTTC
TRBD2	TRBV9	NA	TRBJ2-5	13	CASSVGSGGTQYF	TGTGCCAGCAGCGTAGGGTCGGGAGGGACCCAGTACTTC
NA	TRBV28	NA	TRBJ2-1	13	CASSFAGSNEQFF	TGTGCCAGCAGTTTTGCGGGATCGAATGAGCAGTTCTTC
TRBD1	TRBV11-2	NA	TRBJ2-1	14	CASSLGTGANEQFF	TGTGCCAGCAGCTTAGGGACAGGCGCCAATGAGCAGTTCTTC
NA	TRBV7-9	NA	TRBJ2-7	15	CASSLVTRNPYEQYF	TGTGCCAGCAGCTTAGTGACCAGGAACCCCTACGAGCAGTACTTC
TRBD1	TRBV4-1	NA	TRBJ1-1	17	CASSQGTGLYMNTEAFF	TGCGCCAGCAGCCAAGGGACAGGGCTCTACATGAACACTGAAGCTTTCTTT
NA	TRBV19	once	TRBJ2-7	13	CASSIAGTYEQYF	TGTGCCAGTAGTATCGCGGGAACCTACGAGCAGTACTTC
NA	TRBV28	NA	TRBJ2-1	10	CASSSGEQFF	TGTGCCAGCAGTTCAGGTGAGCAGTTCTTC
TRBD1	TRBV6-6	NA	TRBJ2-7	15	CASSYGQGGRYEQYF	TGTGCCAGCAGTTACGGTCAAGGGGGCAGGTACGAGCAGTACTTC
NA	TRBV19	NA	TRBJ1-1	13	CASSTSMNTEAFF	TGTGCCAGTAGTACAAGCATGAACACTGAAGCTTTCTTT
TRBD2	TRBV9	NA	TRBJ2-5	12	CASSAPGGEQYF	TGTGCCAGCAGCGCCCCCGGGGGGGAGCAGTACTTC
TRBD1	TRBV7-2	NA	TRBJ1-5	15	CASSLLDRGDQPQHF	TGTGCCAGCAGCTTACTCGACAGGGGTGATCAGCCCCAGCATTTT
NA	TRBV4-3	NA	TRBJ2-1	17	CASSQESWLASVGEQFF	TGCGCCAGCAGCCAAGAAAGCTGGCTAGCCTCGGTCGGTGAGCAGTTCTTC
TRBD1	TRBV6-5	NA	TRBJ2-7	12	CASKTGPYEQYF	TGTGCCAGTAAGACAGGGCCCTACGAGCAGTACTTC
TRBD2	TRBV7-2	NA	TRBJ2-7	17	CASSLGWGGPVAYEQYF	TGTGCCAGCAGCTTAGGTTGGGGGGGACCAGTGGCCTACGAGCAGTACTTC
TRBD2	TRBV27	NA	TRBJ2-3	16	CASSPSGGRRTDTQYF	TGTGCCAGCAGTCCCTCGGGGGGGCGTCGTACAGATACGCAGTATTTT
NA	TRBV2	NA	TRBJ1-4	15	CASSETPDDNEKLFF	TGTGCCAGCAGTGAAACGCCAGATGATAATGAAAAACTGTTTTTT